These T cell receptor beta chains were read from a single sample in a study of tumor and adjacent non-tumor tissue in lung cancer. In TCRdb, the multiplex PCR reads were re-called with MiXCR into one record per CDR3 protein. This sample has approximately 75,000 distinct CDR3 sequences; about three quarters occur once, and the top ten carry approximately 12%. Sequences were obtained from lung tumor tissue. The source is a woman aged 45 to 65 with non-small cell lung cancer. Both conserved end residues are part of each CDR3. The order of the fields is V gene, J gene, clone size, D gene, CDR3 DNA, CDR3 protein. A D gene is named only where the DNA matches it firmly. Expanded clones are given a class, and other clones once, few, many or no size at all.

V: TRBV5-1; J: TRBJ2-3; size: NA; D: NA; DNA: TGCGCGAGCAGCTTGGGTCTGACTTACAAAGATACGCAGTATTTT; CDR3: CASSLGLTYKDTQYF
V: TRBV6-5; J: TRBJ1-1; size: many; D: NA; DNA: TGTGCCAGCAGTTACGGCAGGGATGGGTACACTGAAGCTTTCTTT; CDR3: CASSYGRDGYTEAFF
V: TRBV29-1; J: TRBJ1-2; size: many; D: TRBD1; DNA: TGCAGCGTGGGGGACAGGCCTGGCGGGGGCTACACCTTC; CDR3: CSVGDRPGGGYTF
V: TRBV6-1; J: TRBJ2-7; size: NA; D: NA; DNA: TGTGCCAGTCCCCAAACTCAAGGGGACGAGCAGTACTTC; CDR3: CASPQTQGDEQYF
V: TRBV12-3/TRBV12-4; J: TRBJ1-3; size: NA; D: NA; DNA: TGTGTCAGCAGTCCCGGGGGGAGTGGAGGAAACACCATATATTTT; CDR3: CVSSPGGSGGNTIYF
V: TRBV4-1; J: TRBJ2-7; size: NA; D: NA; DNA: TGCGCCAGCAGTCAAGAACATCCAGTGAGGTTAAACGAGCAGTACTTC; CDR3: CASSQEHPVRLNEQYF
V: TRBV20-1; J: TRBJ2-7; size: NA; D: TRBD2; DNA: TGCAGTGCTCCCCTTACTAGCGGGAGGGCCTACAGGTACGAGCAGTACTTC; CDR3: CSAPLTSGRAYRYEQYF
V: TRBV12-3/TRBV12-4; J: TRBJ2-7; size: NA; D: NA; DNA: TGTGTCAGCAATCGGGGGTCCTACGAGCAGTACTTC; CDR3: CVSNRGSYEQYF
V: TRBV6-5; J: TRBJ2-3; size: NA; D: TRBD2; DNA: TGTGCCAGCAGATATCCGACTAGCGGCAGTAGTAATACGCAGTATTTT; CDR3: CASRYPTSGSSNTQYF
V: TRBV14; J: TRBJ1-2; size: once; D: NA; DNA: TGTGCCAGCCGCCAAGTAGGGGTTAACTATGGCTACACCTTC; CDR3: CASRQVGVNYGYTF
V: TRBV10-1; J: TRBJ2-7; size: NA; D: NA; DNA: TGCGTCAGCAGCCCTGGGTTAAATAGGGACTACGAGCAGTACTTC; CDR3: CVSSPGLNRDYEQYF
V: TRBV6-1; J: TRBJ2-5; size: many; D: TRBD2; DNA: TGTGCCAGCTGTAGCGGGAGCGAGGAGACCCAGTACTTC; CDR3: CASCSGSEETQYF
V: TRBV28; J: TRBJ1-1; size: NA; D: NA; DNA: TGTGCCAGCAGTCGCGGGGGGGTTAGCATTGAAGCTTTCTTT; CDR3: CASSRGGVSIEAFF
V: TRBV11-2; J: TRBJ1-2; size: many; D: NA; DNA: TGTGCCAGCAGCCCTCGAAGGGGAGCCAAGACTAACTATGGCTACACCTTC; CDR3: CASSPRRGAKTNYGYTF
V: TRBV11-2; J: TRBJ2-2; size: NA; D: NA; DNA: TGTGCCAGCAGCTTAGGTACAGGGACCGGGGAACTGTTATTT; CDR3: CASSLGTGTGELLF
V: TRBV11-2; J: TRBJ2-7; size: NA; D: NA; DNA: TGTGCCAGCAGCCTGAGGGACACTCCCTACGAGCCGTACTTC; CDR3: CASSLRDTPYEPYF
V: TRBV7-9; J: TRBJ1-2; size: many; D: TRBD1; DNA: TGTGCCAGCAGCTTGGACAGGGTAGGAGGCTACACCTTC; CDR3: CASSLDRVGGYTF